These T cell receptor beta chains were read from a single sample in a study of blood T cell repertoires in COVID-19. TCRdb's table, derived via immunoSEQ multiplex PCR, lists solely in-frame clones and lacks some. The sample yields about 180,000 clones, approximately 85% seen once. Material for sequencing was peripheral blood. The receptor source for this set is a human donor with active or convalescent COVID-19. The donor label of this sample is uncertain. CDR3s include the opening cysteine and the closing phenylalanine or tryptophan. A D gene is named only where the DNA matches it firmly. Size tells how often a clone was seen (once, few, many) or the class of an expanded clone, and some rows leave it out.

CASSPGTDWTEQYF,TGCGCCAGCAGCCCCGGGACAGACTGGACCGAGCAGTACTTC,TRBV10-2,14,TRBD1,.,TRBJ2-7
CAILAGRGEQYF,TGTGCCATTCTAGCCGGACGAGGCGAGCAGTACTTC,TRBV12-3/TRBV12-4,12,.,.,TRBJ2-7
CAWSAPRGIPGGYTF,TGTGCCTGGAGTGCCCCCCGGGGTATTCCCGGCGGCTACACCTTC,TRBV30,15,.,.,TRBJ1-2
CASSTGGGSGRRDYNEQFF,TGTGCCAGCAGCACTGGGGGTGGTAGCGGGAGAAGGGACTACAATGAGCAGTTCTTC,TRBV9,19,TRBD2,.,TRBJ2-1
CASSQRTRAGANVLTF,TGTGCCAGTAGCCAAAGGACACGCGCTGGGGCCAACGTCCTGACTTTC,TRBV19,16,.,.,TRBJ2-6
CASRTTSGTRAEQYF,TGTGCCAGCAGAACCACTAGCGGGACCCGGGCCGAGCAGTACTTC,TRBV2,15,TRBD2,.,TRBJ2-7
CASSHEDFGYTF,TGTGCCAGCAGCCACGAGGATTTCGGCTACACCTTC,TRBV3-1/TRBV3-2,12,.,.,TRBJ1-2
CASMQTTDSYEQYF,TGTGCCAGCATGCAAACGACTGACTCCTACGAGCAGTACTTC,TRBV28,14,.,.,TRBJ2-7
CAISPSSVGGIQYF,TGTGCCATCAGTCCGTCCAGTGTCGGCGGCATTCAGTACTTC,TRBV10-3,14,.,.,TRBJ2-4
CASSTYNTEAFF,TGTGCCAGCAGTACATATAACACTGAAGCTTTCTTT,TRBV27,12,.,.,TRBJ1-1
CATSTRLAGNTDTQYF,TGTGCCACCAGCACCCGACTAGCGGGGAACACAGATACGCAGTATTTT,TRBV15,16,TRBD2,once,TRBJ2-3
CASSIRTANTEAFF,TGTGCCAGTAGTATCAGGACAGCAAACACTGAAGCTTTCTTT,TRBV19,14,.,.,TRBJ1-1
CASRPLGTGELFF,TGTGCCAGCAGACCTCTAGGCACCGGGGAGCTGTTTTTT,TRBV6-6,13,.,.,TRBJ2-2
CASSQRGSPGELFF,TGTGCCAGCAGCCAGCGGGGCTCTCCCGGGGAGCTGTTTTTT,TRBV14,14,.,.,TRBJ2-2
CASSSGFDQETQYF,TGCGCCAGCAGCTCGGGTTTTGACCAAGAGACCCAGTACTTC,TRBV5-1,14,.,.,TRBJ2-5
CASSRQGTEGQPQHF,TGCGCCAGCAGTCGACAGGGGACCGAGGGTCAGCCCCAGCATTTT,TRBV5-1,15,TRBD1,.,TRBJ1-5
CASSPSTGWIPGELFF,TGTGCCAGCAGCCCCTCGACAGGGTGGATCCCCGGGGAGCTGTTTTTT,TRBV7-2,16,TRBD1,.,TRBJ2-2
CASSLPSLAVVGSRTQYF,TGCGCCAGCAGCTTGCCCTCACTAGCGGTAGTGGGATCAAGAACCCAGTACTTC,TRBV5-1,18,TRBD2,few,TRBJ2-5
CASSSAETYGYTF,TGTGCCAGCAGTTCGGCGGAAACCTATGGCTACACCTTC,TRBV6-5,13,.,once,TRBJ1-2
CASSDLTGSYGYTF,TGCGCCAGCAGCGATCTAACAGGGAGCTATGGCTACACCTTC,TRBV4-1,14,.,.,TRBJ1-2
CASSKERGGVDTQYF,TGTGCCAGCAGCAAAGAACGGGGGGGCGTGGATACGCAGTATTTT,TRBV7-2,15,TRBD2,.,TRBJ2-3
CASSQDNGEQFF,TGCGCCAGCAGCCAAGATAACGGTGAGCAGTTCTTC,TRBV4-1,12,.,.,TRBJ2-1
CASSRWDTQNTEAFF,TGTGCCAGCAGCCGTTGGGACACACAAAACACTGAAGCTTTCTTT,TRBV4-2,15,.,.,TRBJ1-1
CASRSRDSPSVGQYF,TGTGCCAGCAGGAGTCGGGACAGCCCTTCGGTGGGGCAGTACTTC,TRBV6-5,15,TRBD1,.,TRBJ2-7
CASSFGRVDWADTQYF,TGTGCCAGCAGCTTCGGGCGGGTAGATTGGGCAGATACGCAGTATTTT,TRBV5-4,16,.,few,TRBJ2-3
CASSQLPGPKTEAFF,TGTGCCAGCAGCCAACTGCCTGGTCCAAAGACTGAAGCTTTCTTT,TRBV5-5,15,.,.,TRBJ1-1
CASSQEVRKINSPLHF,TGCGCCAGCAGCCAAGAGGTGCGGAAAATTAATTCACCCCTCCACTTT,TRBV4-1,16,.,.,TRBJ1-6
CASSASGQETQYF,TGCGCCAGCAGTGCTAGCGGCCAAGAGACCCAGTACTTC,TRBV10-1,13,TRBD2,few,TRBJ2-5
CASSLGTTPVFSYEQYF,TGTGCCAGCAGCTTAGGTACGACACCAGTTTTCTCCTACGAGCAGTACTTC,TRBV7-6,17,.,once,TRBJ2-7
CATSDEPGFTDTQYF,TGTGCCACCAGTGATGAGCCAGGGTTTACAGATACGCAGTATTTT,TRBV24-1,15,.,.,TRBJ2-3
CASSVDSSGGETQYF,TGTGCCAGCAGCGTTGATTCTAGCGGGGGCGAGACCCAGTACTTC,TRBV9,15,TRBD2,.,TRBJ2-5
CASSLAQQLNTGELFF,TGTGCCAGCAGCTTAGCGCAACAGTTGAACACCGGGGAGCTGTTTTTT,TRBV7-9,16,.,.,TRBJ2-2
CASSPDGGGETQYF,TGTGCCAGCTCACCAGACGGGGGAGGAGAGACCCAGTACTTC,TRBV18,14,.,.,TRBJ2-5
CASSQRGALAAHEQFF,TGTGCCAGCAGCCAACGAGGGGCGCTAGCGGCCCATGAGCAGTTCTTC,TRBV3-1/TRBV3-2,16,TRBD2,.,TRBJ2-1
CASSLGFQGNSYTF,TGTGCCAGCAGCTTAGGGTTTCAGGGGAATAGCTACACCTTC,TRBV7-2,14,.,.,TRBJ1-2
CASSGRTDGTDTQYF,TGTGCCAGCAGCGGCCGGACAGACGGCACAGATACGCAGTATTTT,TRBV5-4,15,.,.,TRBJ2-3
CASSQDIPRETQYF,TGCGCCAGCAGCCAAGATATCCCCCGGGAGACCCAGTACTTC,TRBV4-1,14,.,.,TRBJ2-5
CAWSVARGRNTEAFF,TGTGCCTGGAGTGTCGCGCGAGGGAGGAACACTGAAGCTTTCTTT,TRBV30,15,.,few,TRBJ1-1
CASSSPGTGKYEQYF,TGTGCCAGCAGCTCCCCCGGGACAGGGAAATACGAGCAGTACTTC,TRBV5-5,15,TRBD1,.,TRBJ2-7
CASQRREQFF,TGTGCTTCCCAGCGGCGTGAGCAGTTCTTC,TRBV11-2,10,.,.,TRBJ2-1
CASRLSGTSTDTQYF,TGCGCCAGCAGACTGAGCGGGACGAGCACAGATACGCAGTATTTT,TRBV4-1,15,TRBD2,.,TRBJ2-3